Listed here is a single T cell receptor beta chain. This sample stems from a study of monozygotic twins with inflammatory bowel disease. Eight separate reactions per sample yielded the cDNA. Reanalyzing the 5' RACE reads, TCRdb keeps one entry per CDR3 protein, without DNA. The ten most abundant clones cover 1.5% to 2% of a sample with a few hundred thousand distinct CDR3 sequences. Germline V gives CDR1 LNHDA, CDR2 SQIVND (reference sequence). CDR3 length: 15 amino acids. The V and J genes are TRBV19 and TRBJ2-7; TCRdb picks TRBD1, but there is no DNA to check that call. This sequence was found in a human donor with ulcerative colitis or Crohn's disease, or a healthy co-twin of an affected twin (not recorded which). The sample comprised blood. The CDR3 region is CASSLRWDRAHEQYF.